This passage covers 14 T cell receptor beta chains from one sample sequenced in a study of radiation and T cells in renal cell carcinoma. Method: immunoSEQ multiplex PCR; TCRdb's copy keeps in-frame clones and lacks some. This table holds 130,000 to 150,000 clones, approximately 91% found once. Noted time point: baseline pretreatment blood. Treatment: 15 Gy SBRT to primary tumor, nephrectomy 4 weeks later. The material was blood, obtained from a patient whose treatment included radiotherapy and nephrectomy. The receptors were gathered from a woman aged 45-59 years with renal cell carcinoma.

V is TRBV7-6 and J is TRBJ2-2, with 9 positions matching TRBD1. The CDR3 length is 18 residues. CDR1 and CDR2 (germline): SGHVS, FNYEAQ. The J segment lost 7 bases and the V segment lost 5 bases, leaving 17 bases of the junction unmatched. Here the CDR3 reads CASSRVTGQGNSGGELFF. As DNA, the CDR3 is TGTGCCAGCAGCCGAGTTACAGGACAGGGGAATAGTGGCGGGGAGCTGTTTTTT.

The CDR3 is CTSSQKAGTAGRTYEQYF. Written as DNA, the CDR3 is TGCACCAGCAGCCAAAAAGCCGGGACAGCCGGCCGAACCTACGAGCAGTACTTC. The gene calls are TRBV1 and TRBJ2-7; the listed D gene, TRBD1, was not tested against the DNA. TRBV1 is reported as a pseudogene. This CDR3 has 18 amino acids.

In its sample, this clone was seen a few times. The chain employs TRBV19 and TRBJ1-2; D is unresolved. Trimming left V 6 bases short and J 8 bases short, with 25 bases between. CDR1 and CDR2 (germline): LNHDA, SQIVND (reference sequence). This CDR3 comprises 16 residues. Written as DNA, the CDR3 is TGTGCCAGTAGAAATGCGGGTTTATTAGTGTCGGGGGGCTACACCTTC. This codes for CASRNAGLLVSGGYTF.

This chain links TRBV9 with TRBJ2-3, with 7 bases fitting TRBD1. This CDR3 region has 16 residues. The germline V gene encodes CDR1 SGDLS and CDR2 YYNGEE. The V gene end was trimmed by 0 bases and the J gene end by 5 bases; junction bases not matched to a gene: 9. The CDR3 sequence is CASSVGEGAGRDTQYF. DNA for the CDR3: TGTGCCAGCAGCGTAGGAGAGGGGGCTGGGAGAGATACGCAGTATTTT.

The chain joins TRBV7-2 to TRBJ2-1; D possibly corresponds to TRBD2 (6 bases). CDR1 is SGHTA and CDR2 is FQGNSA in the germline V gene. The CDR3 covers 16 residues. V lost 4 bases and J lost 2, with 15 bases in between. Here the CDR3 DNA reads TGTGCCAGCAGCTCCCCCCGCGGGGTCACCTACAATGAGCAGTTCTTC. This sequence encodes CASSSPRGVTYNEQFF.

This rearrangement joins TRBV14 to TRBJ1-6; D remains ambiguous. The CDR3 totals 16 residues. The germline V gene encodes CDR1 SGHDN and CDR2 FVKESK. V lost 1 base and J 2 bases, leaving 9 bases between the germline ends. The CDR3 DNA reads TGTGCCAGCAGCCAAGTAAGCCAGGCCTATAATTCACCCCTCCACTTT. This encodes CASSQVSQAYNSPLHF.

The gene calls are TRBV7-9 and TRBJ2-1, with D tentatively TRBD1 or TRBD2 (7 bases each). The CDR3 covers 16 residues. Between the trimmed V and J ends, which lost 7 bases and 3 bases, there was a span of 19 bases. Germline CDR1 is SEHNR and CDR2 is FQNEAQ (reference sequence). In DNA form, the CDR3 reads TGTGCCAGCATGGGAGGGGGCGAACAGGGCTACAATGAGCAGTTCTTC. Translating gives CASMGGGEQGYNEQFF.

The V and J genes are TRBV7-9 and TRBJ2-2; 7 bases map to TRBD1. J was trimmed by 6 bases and V by 4 bases; bases with no gene match: 5. CDR3 size: 14 residues. Germline loops: CDR1 SEHNR, CDR2 FQNEAQ (reference sequence). The CDR3 sequence: CASSSYRGAGELFF. CDR3 DNA: TGTGCCAGCAGCTCCTACAGGGGCGCCGGGGAGCTGTTTTTT.

V and J are TRBV11-2 and TRBJ2-2; D remains ambiguous. V was clipped by 5 bases and J by 0 bases, with 7 bases between them. The CDR3 extends over 14 amino acids. CDR1 is SGHAT and CDR2 is FQNNGV in the germline V gene. CDR3 residues: CASSTIANTGELFF. CDR3 in DNA: TGTGCCAGCAGCACTATAGCGAACACCGGGGAGCTGTTTTTT.

The chain carries TRBV18 and TRBJ2-5; D uncertain. CDR1 is KGHSH and CDR2 is LQKENI in the germline V gene. The CDR3 has 11 amino acids. Trimming removed 2 bases at V and 5 bases at J, with 3 bases between. The CDR3, as DNA: TGTGCCAGCTCACCAACGGAGACCCAGTACTTC. It specifies CASSPTETQYF.

The rearrangement links TRBV7-9 to TRBJ1-4; 7 nucleotides align to TRBD1. The germline V gene has CDR1 SEHNR and CDR2 FQNEAQ (reference sequence). V trimming: 4 bases; J trimming: 2 bases; junction bases outside the gene matches: 7. There are 16 residues in the CDR3. CDR3 bases: TGTGCCAGCAGCTCTACAGGGGATCGCACTAATGAAAAACTGTTTTTT. This sequence encodes CASSSTGDRTNEKLFF.

The V call is TRBV7-2, the J call TRBJ1-2; the D is unclear. This CDR3 has 13 amino acids. Per germline, CDR1 SGHTA and CDR2 FQGNSA. Trimming left V 0 bases short and J 8 bases short, with 10 bases between. The CDR3 coding sequence is TGTGCCAGCAGCTTAGCGGGTCTGCGCGGCTACACCTTC. It yields the protein CASSLAGLRGYTF.

The rearrangement joins TRBV4-2 to TRBJ1-1; D is uncertain. CDR3 size: 14 residues. Trimming took 5 bases from V and 4 from J, leaving 14 bases between them. In germline, CDR1 is LGHNA, CDR2 YNFKEQ. The CDR3 bases are TGTGCCAGCAGCGCTAATGGGGTTGTCACTGAAGCTTTCTTT. It codes for CASSANGVVTEAFF.

V gene TRBV5-1 combines with J gene TRBJ2-5; D ambiguous. This CDR3 region has 15 residues. V dropped 0 bases and J dropped 4 bases, with 13 bases sitting between them. The V gene's germline CDR1 is SGHRS and CDR2 YFSETQ. DNA for the CDR3: TGCGCCAGCAGCTTGGGAGCAGTCGCCGGAGAGACCCAGTACTTC. This gives the protein CASSLGAVAGETQYF.